This record looks at one T cell receptor (beta chain) sequence and its context. Its antigen is still unknown. One junction end disagrees with the germline gene, perhaps due to a read error. Germline CDR1 and CDR2: MNHEY and SVGAGI. There are 17 residues in the CDR3. Three rounds of nested PCR, following a modified ARM-PCR protocol, produced the TCRbeta library. From the multiplex PCR reads, TCRdb called clonotypes with MiXCR, one entry per CDR3 protein. The sample contains approximately 82,000 distinct CDR3 sequences, around 76% of which appear only once. The record originates from a study of tumor and adjacent non-tumor tissue in lung cancer. Overall study results and limits: Tumor tissue had significantly higher TCR diversity than normal lung.

The template was RNA from unsorted bulk tissue. This non-tumor lung sample came from over 3 cm beyond the tumor edge. The sample consisted of distant non-tumor lung tissue. The V call is TRBV6-5, the J call TRBJ2-1; D gene uncertain. This TCR came from a man aged 65 to 79 with non-small cell lung cancer. The CDR3 is CANSYSGLAGSYNEQFF. In DNA form, the CDR3 reads TGTGCCAACAGTTACTCGGGTCTCGCAGGCTCCTACAATGAGCAGTTCTTC.